This paragraph covers one TCR beta chain sequence. What it recognizes is unknown. These data are taken from a study of OX40 agonist ivuxolimab in advanced cancers. Study-wide context: The patients got ivuxolimab, which is an agonistic anti-OX40 (CD134) antibody.

Assay used: immunoSEQ multiplex PCR; TCRdb lists only in-frame clones, some missing. Of 80,000 to 95,000 clones listed, roughly 93% are singletons. General study findings and limits: Some nonresponders also had low normalized T-cell clonal expansion.

V lost 3 bases to trimming and J lost 0 bases, with 12 bases between them. CDR3 size: 15 residues. Germline CDR1 KGHSH, CDR2 LQKENI. Sequenced material: CD4+ or CD8+ T cells sorted from blood, taken in a trial of the OX40 agonist ivuxolimab. The chain couples TRBV18 to TRBJ2-7, with D hard to call. This TCR was sampled from an adult with an advanced solid tumor such as melanoma, head and neck, liver or kidney cancer. DNA of the CDR3: TGTGCCAGCTCACCGGGTGTGCCCTCCTCCTACGAGCAGTACTTC. Its protein is CASSPGVPSSYEQYF. The full variable domain, completed using reference TRBV18 and TRBJ2-7, is NAGVMQNPRHLVRRRGQEARLRCSPMKGHSHVYWYRQLPEEGLKFMVYLQKENIIDESGMPKERFSAEFPKEGPSILRIQQVVRGDSAAYFCASSPGVPSSYEQYFGPGTRLTVT.